The source of this TCR beta chain is a study of tissue T cells after allogeneic stem cell transplantation. About the research overall: Graft-versus-host disease patients received grafts, several unmodified and three CD34-selected to deplete T cells. Points from the study as a whole: Motif-based clustering found tissue-specific repertoire signatures shared across patients, though few clones were shared. TCR repertoires tracked anatomic similarity, regardless of disease or transplant status.

The germline CDR1 and CDR2 sequences are WNHNN and SYGVQD (reference sequence). This CDR3 contains 14 residues. V shed 3 bases and J shed 0 bases, with 6 bases lying between them. This clone was seen a handful of times. What it recognizes is unknown. Survey-depth TCRbeta CDR3 sequencing reported V/J genes and productive frequencies. Method: immunoSEQ multiplex PCR; TCRdb's copy keeps in-frame clones and lacks some. The data show some 1,200 clones, just under 45% seen once. The V call is TRBV10-1, the J call TRBJ2-4; D unclear. The sequenced sample was esophageal tissue, obtained at autopsy. The receptor's source is a female patient aged 35 to 69 with steroid-refractory graft-versus-host disease after an allogeneic stem cell transplant. Some T cells may possibly be graft donor cells. This chain's CDR3 is CASSDPIAKNIQYF. CDR3 DNA sequence: TGCGCCAGCAGTGACCCCATAGCCAAAAACATTCAGTACTTC.